These 26 T cell receptor beta chains were all obtained from the same sample, sequenced in a study of OX40 agonist ivuxolimab in advanced cancers. The assay was immunoSEQ multiplex PCR, and TCRdb's table has in-frame clones only and misses some. In the table there are about 69,000 clones, around 85% of which are singletons. This specimen was CD4+ or CD8+ T cells sorted from blood, taken in a trial of the OX40 agonist ivuxolimab. These receptor sequences come from an adult with an advanced solid tumor such as melanoma, head and neck, liver or kidney cancer.

This clone came up once. The chain recombines TRBV27 with TRBJ2-5; 7 nucleotides line up with TRBD1. With 5 bases clipped from V and 1 base from J, the junction kept 4 bases outside the gene matches. Germline-derived CDR1 and CDR2 are MNHEY and SMNVEV (reference sequence). CDR3 length: 14 amino acids. The CDR3 nucleotides read TGTGCCAGCAGTCCCGGGACAGTCCAAGAGACCCAGTACTTC. This sequence encodes CASSPGTVQETQYF.

In its sample, this clone was seen once. The chain employs TRBV10-3 and TRBJ2-7; TRBD1 aligns across 9 bases. This CDR3 is built from 14 residues. The germline V gene has CDR1 ENHRY and CDR2 SYGVKD. Trimming cost V 0 bases and J 7 bases; bases outside gene matches: 4. The CDR3 DNA is TGTGCCATCAGTGAGTCCGTGGACAGGGGAGAGCAGTACTTC. Its translation: CAISESVDRGEQYF.

The chain carries TRBV5-1 and TRBJ2-5; D is unclear. The V and J ends lost 6 bases and 5 bases respectively, with 14 bases between them. Looked up from germline, CDR1 is SGHRS and CDR2 is YFSETQ. The CDR3 is 13 amino acids. This CDR3 is CASTPKGYETQYF. CDR3 nucleotides: TGCGCCAGCACCCCTAAAGGGTACGAGACCCAGTACTTC.

This rearrangement joins TRBV28 to TRBJ1-2; TRBD1 matches 8 bases. Per the germline V gene, CDR1 is MDHEN and CDR2 is SYDVKM. CDR3 length equals 13 residues. The trim removed 6 bases at V and 6 bases at J, leaving 6 bases unmatched. CDR3 sequence (DNA): TGTGCCAGCAGCCGGACAGGGTGGGATGGCTACACCTTC. Translation: CASSRTGWDGYTF.

A single count supports this clone. The chain carries TRBV18 and TRBJ1-1, with 7 nucleotides matching TRBD1. The CDR3 length is 15 residues. With 3 bases clipped from V and 5 bases from J, the junction kept 9 bases outside the gene matches. The germline V gene has CDR1 KGHSH and CDR2 LQKENI. The CDR3 sequence: CASSPSTGMRTEAFF. CDR3 DNA sequence: TGTGCCAGCTCACCGTCGACAGGGATGAGGACTGAAGCTTTCTTT.

In regard to this clone: The same CDR3 can be traced to other DNA sequences in this sample. The chain has TRBV11-2 and TRBJ1-2; D is unclear. This CDR3 is built from 13 residues. Trimming pared 5 bases from V and 2 bases from J, leaving 9 bases between. Germline V lookup: CDR1 SGHAT, CDR2 FQNNGV. In DNA form, the CDR3 reads TGTGCCAGCAGCCTATTTCCGAACTATGGCTACACCTTC. Its protein product is CASSLFPNYGYTF.

The V gene is TRBV28, the J gene TRBJ2-5, with no clear D. V was pared by 6 bases and J by 3 bases, with 5 bases between. The CDR3 spans 11 residues. Germline loops: CDR1 MDHEN, CDR2 SYDVKM. The CDR3: CASSLKETQYF. The CDR3 nucleotides are TGTGCCAGCAGCTTAAAAGAGACCCAGTACTTC.

This clone was observed many times. The chain combines TRBV19 with TRBJ1-2; D unclear. This CDR3 has 14 residues. The ends were cut back, 2 bases at V and 1 base at J, with 8 bases in the middle. Germline values: CDR1 LNHDA, CDR2 SQIVND (reference sequence). The CDR3 loop reads CASSIYSNNYGYTF. The CDR3 DNA sequence: TGTGCCAGTAGTATATACAGTAATAACTATGGCTACACCTTC.

J is TRBJ2-1 and V is TRBV19, with 7 positions matching TRBD2. From germline, CDR1 is LNHDA and CDR2 SQIVND (reference sequence). After removal of 5 bases from V and 3 bases from J, the junction contained 10 bases not matched to a gene. The CDR3 is 16 amino acids. The CDR3 loop is CASSFLADLLYNEQFF. The CDR3 region has the DNA TGTGCCAGTAGTTTCCTAGCGGACCTTCTCTACAATGAGCAGTTCTTC. Complete variable domain (other parts from reference TRBV19 and TRBJ2-1): DGGITQSPKYLFRKEGQNVTLSCEQNLNHDAMYWYRQDPGQGLRLIYYSQIVNDFQKGDIAEGYSVSREKKESFPLTVTSAQKNPTAFYLCASSFLADLLYNEQFFGPGTRLTVL.

V usage is TRBV25-1 and J usage is TRBJ1-2; D not certain. The CDR3 contains 13 residues. Germline values: CDR1 MGHDK, CDR2 SYGVNS. Trimming removed 1 base at V and 6 bases at J, with 9 bases between. The CDR3 nucleotides read TGTGCCAGCAGTGAATTCGGGTGGAATGGCTACACCTTC. The encoded protein is CASSEFGWNGYTF.

In nucleotides, the CDR3 is TGTGCCAGCAGTTCCTTCAACTCAGGCACTGAAGCTTTCTTT. Its protein is CASSSFNSGTEAFF. The genes are TRBV27 and TRBJ1-1; no firm D call. V gave up 4 bases and J gave up 4 bases, with 13 bases separating them. Germline CDR1 and CDR2: MNHEY and SMNVEV (reference sequence). The CDR3 runs 14 residues.

V and J are TRBV7-3 and TRBJ2-2, with D unresolved. CDR1 and CDR2 from the germline V gene are SGHTA and FQGTGA. V was pared by 5 bases and J by 1 base, with 14 bases between. CDR3 length equals 16 residues. CDR3 residues: CASSPNRLMNTGELFF. The CDR3 nucleotides read TGTGCCAGCAGCCCAAATCGGCTTATGAACACCGGGGAGCTGTTTTTT.

The rearrangement links TRBV7-2 to TRBJ2-7; 9 bases fit TRBD1. This CDR3 is built from 14 residues. Germline V gives CDR1 SGHTA, CDR2 FQGNSA. The J segment lost 3 bases and the V segment lost 4 bases, leaving 4 bases of the junction unmatched. CDR3 nucleotide sequence: TGTGCCAGCAGCTCCGGGACAGGGTACTACGAGCAGTACTTC. It yields the protein CASSSGTGYYEQYF.

The V and J genes are TRBV9 and TRBJ1-3; D remains unclear. Germline CDR1 is SGDLS and CDR2 is YYNGEE. The V and J ends lost 0 bases and 0 bases respectively, with 13 bases between them. The CDR3 sequence is 17 residues long. Here the CDR3 DNA reads TGTGCCAGCAGCGTAGAAGGAGTGCTATCCTCTGGAAACACCATATATTTT. Protein product: CASSVEGVLSSGNTIYF.

A few counts support this clone. This chain links TRBV9 with TRBJ2-7, with 8 positions matching TRBD2. CDR1 and CDR2 (germline): SGDLS, YYNGEE. This CDR3 spans 15 amino acids. J lost 4 bases, V lost 0 bases, and 6 bases had no gene match. The DNA of the CDR3 is TGTGCCAGCAGCGTAGCCGGGACTAGTCCTTACGAGCAGTACTTC. Its protein is CASSVAGTSPYEQYF.

The CDR3 DNA reads as TGTGCCAGCAGCGTACATACCTCAGGGTTACGCGGGGAGCTGTTTTTT. Amino acid sequence: CASSVHTSGLRGELFF. The chain links TRBV11-2 to TRBJ2-2, with D perhaps matching TRBD1 (5 bases). The germline V gene encodes CDR1 SGHAT and CDR2 FQNNGV. V was clipped by 5 bases and J by 7 bases, with 20 bases between them. There are 16 residues in the CDR3.

The chain employs TRBV27 and TRBJ1-6; D remains unclear. The CDR3 totals 15 residues. V dropped 2 bases and J dropped 6 bases, with 11 bases sitting between them. Germline CDR1 reads MNHEY; CDR2 reads SMNVEV (reference sequence). The CDR3 is CASSLIGPSNSPLHF. The CDR3 DNA reads TGTGCCAGCAGTTTAATAGGGCCGTCTAATTCACCCCTCCACTTT.

The V gene is TRBV27, the J gene TRBJ2-7; maybe TRBD1 (6 bases). The CDR3 contains 13 residues. Germline lookup yields CDR1 MNHEY and CDR2 SMNVEV (reference sequence). Trimming removed 5 bases at V and 2 bases at J, with 10 bases between. Here the CDR3 reads CASSMTGTYEQYF. DNA for the CDR3: TGTGCCAGCAGTATGACAGGTACCTACGAGCAGTACTTC.

The chain combines TRBV14 with TRBJ2-5; 7 bases align to TRBD1. The better agreement between TRBJ2-7 and the DNA end casts doubt on the J call. CDR3 length: 17 amino acids. Germline-derived CDR1 and CDR2 are SGHDN and FVKESK. The CDR3 spells CASSLRRDSFFSYEQYF. In nucleotides, the CDR3 is TGTGCCAGCAGCCTTAGACGGGACAGCTTTTTCTCCTACGAGCAGTACTTC.

This chain links TRBV7-2 with TRBJ2-1, with TRBD2 matching 12 bases. There are 14 residues in the CDR3. The germline V gene has CDR1 SGHTA and CDR2 FQGNSA. V dropped 3 bases and J dropped 10; count of bases not matched to a gene: 4. The DNA for the CDR3 is TGTGCCAGCAGCTTGACTAGCGGGAGCGGGGAGCAGTTCTTC. It specifies CASSLTSGSGEQFF.

The chain links TRBV7-2 to TRBJ2-5; 9 bases fit TRBD2. The CDR3 totals 14 residues. V gave up 5 bases and J gave up 9 bases; unmatched junction bases: 10. The germline V gene has CDR1 SGHTA and CDR2 FQGNSA. CDR3 bases: TGTGCCAGCAGCCCCCCGGGACTAGCTCCGTCCCAGTACTTC. Translated: CASSPPGLAPSQYF.

The genes are TRBV7-2 and TRBJ1-5, with D hard to call. This CDR3 spans 15 amino acids. The V end lost 1 base, the J end lost 2 bases, and 9 bases lay between the germline ends. CDR1 is SGHTA and CDR2 is FQGNSA in the germline V gene. The chain's CDR3 is CASSLGGVGNQPQHF. CDR3 coding DNA: TGTGCCAGCAGCTTAGGTGGGGTAGGCAATCAGCCCCAGCATTTT. Using reference TRBV7-2 and TRBJ1-5 for the parts outside the CDR3, the full variable domain is GAGVSQSPSNKVTEKGKDVELRCDPISGHTALYWYRQSLGQGLEFLIYFQGNSAPDKSGLPSDRFSAERTGGSVSTLTIQRTQQEDSAVYLCASSLGGVGNQPQHFGDGTRLSIL.

CDR3 protein: CASSGAAGEGEQYF. As DNA, the CDR3 is TGCGCCAGCTCGGGCGCGGCAGGGGAAGGCGAGCAGTACTTC. This chain uses TRBV5-1 with TRBJ2-7; TRBD1 is a possible D gene (6 bases). V lost 7 bases and J 6 bases, leaving 20 bases between the germline ends. The CDR3 has 14 residues. The germline CDR1 and CDR2 sequences are SGHRS and YFSETQ.

The rearrangement links TRBV6-6 to TRBJ1-5, with D unclear. CDR1 is MNHNY, CDR2 SVGAGI, per germline (reference sequence). This CDR3 comprises 15 residues. Trimming took off 3 bases at V and 0 bases at J, with 9 bases between the two ends. The CDR3: CASSYRKDSNQPQHF. In DNA form, the CDR3 reads TGTGCCAGCAGTTATCGCAAGGATAGCAATCAGCCCCAGCATTTT.

This chain links TRBV2 with TRBJ2-7; TRBD1 matches at 8 bases. J was trimmed by 1 base and V by 5 bases; bases with no gene match: 7. The CDR3 loop spans 15 amino acids. Germline V gene sequence: CDR1 SNHLY, CDR2 FYNNEI. DNA of the CDR3: TGTGCCAGCAGTTGGACAGGGTCCCCTTCCTACGAGCAGTACTTC. This codes for CASSWTGSPSYEQYF.

The CDR3 nucleotides read TGTGCCAGCAGTTACAGGACAGGATGGGACACTGAAGCTTTCTTT. This gives the protein CASSYRTGWDTEAFF. V is TRBV6-6 and J is TRBJ1-1, with 7 nucleotides matching TRBD1. CDR1 MNHNY and CDR2 SVGAGI come from the germline V gene (reference sequence). The length of the CDR3 is 15 residues. The V and J ends lost 2 bases and 3 bases, in that order; junction bases with no gene match: 6.